This T cell receptor beta chain comes out of a study of CD8 T cells in Susac syndrome. CD8+ and CD4+ blood T cells underwent TCR beta sequencing. It was negative isolation that provided the CD8+ and CD4+ T cells, whereas TEMRA cells were enriched by FACS. Concerning this clonotype itself: Its matching antigen is unknown.

The RNA, roughly 0.45 to 1 ug, was put through reverse transcription using random hexamers. Amplification of TCR beta CDR3 used immunoSEQ multiplex PCR across 54 Vbeta and 13 Jbeta. TCRdb re-called the immunoSEQ multiplex PCR reads with MiXCR, one entry per CDR3 protein. The sample shows 250,000 to 300,000 distinct CDR3 sequences, around 84% of them seen only once. Study-wide results and limits: By the study's own acknowledgment, its TCR sequencing and HLA analysis included relatively few individuals.

Germline V CDR1 and CDR2: DFQATT, SNEGSKA (reference sequence). CDR3 size: 13 residues. Deletions cut 2 bases from V and 7 bases from J, with 15 bases between. Sequenced sample: CD8+ T cells from PBMCs. The sequence derives from a human donor with multiple sclerosis. This sequence joins TRBV20-1 and TRBJ2-7; D ambiguous. CDR3 protein: CSARPKGWMEQYF. CDR3 nucleotide sequence: TGCAGTGCTAGACCTAAAGGATGGATGGAGCAGTACTTC.